The next 3 T cell receptor beta chains were all read from a single sample in a study of shared clonotypes between healthy human individuals (dated by TCRdb to 2020 to 2022). CD8 naive samples were CD45RO-negative cells positively selected for CCR7, giving a CD45RA+CCR7+ population that excluded TemRA cells. Library creation used the immunoSEQ multiplex PCR assay. TCRdb's version of the immuneACCESS table is confined to in-frame rearrangements and falls short of the full clone set. An unresolved V gene accounts for under half of the shortfall where checked; the remainder is of unknown origin. The sample table lists about 580,000 clones, 95% to 98% of them with a count of one. The leading ten clones occupy 0.3% of the sample. The sample consisted of naive CD8+ T cells sorted from blood. What this sample's cell subset or site label stands for: CD45RA+CCR7+. The receptor set was obtained from a man younger than 45 in good health.

The V and J genes are TRBV10-3 and TRBJ2-7; weak D call: TRBD2 (5 bases). The CDR3 covers 17 residues. The germline V gene has CDR1 ENHRY and CDR2 SYGVKD. Trimming left V 3 bases short and J 1 base short, with 19 bases between. CDR3 sequence: CAISDPHQSSYSYEQYF. The CDR3 region has the DNA TGTGCCATCAGTGACCCCCACCAGTCTAGCTATTCCTACGAGCAGTACTTC.

The V gene is TRBV7-2, the J gene TRBJ1-2; D gene ambiguous. Trimming left V 3 bases short and J 4 bases short, with 9 bases between. The germline V gene encodes CDR1 SGHTA and CDR2 FQGNSA. This CDR3 is built from 13 residues. CDR3 DNA sequence: TGTGCCAGCAGCTTGACGGGGAGCTATGGCTACACCTTC. Its translation is CASSLTGSYGYTF. The whole variable domain, remainder taken from reference TRBV7-2 and TRBJ1-2, is GAGVSQSPSNKVTEKGKDVELRCDPISGHTALYWYRQSLGQGLEFLIYFQGNSAPDKSGLPSDRFSAERTGGSVSTLTIQRTQQEDSAVYLCASSLTGSYGYTFGSGTRLTVV.

In regard to this clone: At the DNA level, this CDR3 is encoded by other sequences in the same sample as well. The chain links TRBV7-9 to TRBJ2-7, with D uncertain. With 5 bases removed from V and 0 bases from J, the gap between germline ends came to 8 bases. Germline CDR1 reads SEHNR; CDR2 reads FQNEAQ (reference sequence). CDR3 length: 13 amino acids. The CDR3 spells CASSLPSSYEQYF. The CDR3 DNA reads as TGTGCCAGCAGCCTACCCAGCTCCTACGAGCAGTACTTC.